The entry below describes one T cell receptor (beta chain). V lost 4 bases and J lost 1; bases outside the gene matches: 1. CDR3 length: 14 residues. Germline V gives CDR1 SNHLY, CDR2 FYNNEI. The sample belongs to a study of T cell changes during pregnancy in multiple sclerosis. Produced via immunoSEQ multiplex PCR; TCRdb's table is partial and in-frame only. Of 55,000 to 85,000 clones in the sample, less than 95% are singletons; the top ten hold less than 0.6%. Sequencing was performed on peripheral blood, taken in the third trimester of pregnancy. The TCR was taken from a female donor with multiple sclerosis, enrolled in a pregnancy study. This chain joins TRBV2 and TRBJ1-5, with TRBD1 identical over 7 bases. The CDR3 loop reads CASSAQGSNQPQHF. The CDR3 DNA sequence: TGTGCCAGCAGTGCACAGGGGAGCAATCAGCCCCAGCATTTT.